This TCR beta chain came from a study of OX40 agonist ivuxolimab in advanced cancers. The overall study: Three partial responders included one hepatocellular carcinoma patient and two cutaneous melanoma patients. The study's findings and limits: In the 0.1-3.0 mg/kg groups, partial responders showed among the lowest expansion.

Some clones are missing from TCRdb's copy, which holds only in-frame ones; the method was immunoSEQ multiplex PCR. The table includes 82,000 or so clones, about 90% detected once. As for this clone: No antigen is known for it.

Germline values: CDR1 KGHSH, CDR2 LQKENI. Deletions cut 2 bases from V and 6 bases from J, with 11 bases between. CDR3 length: 13 residues. The sequencing used CD4+ or CD8+ T cells sorted from blood, collected in a trial of the OX40 agonist ivuxolimab. The clonotype comes from an adult with an advanced solid tumor such as melanoma, head and neck, liver or kidney cancer. V usage is TRBV18 and J usage is TRBJ2-7, with a possible D match to TRBD1 (5 bases). As DNA, the CDR3 is TGTGCCAGCTCACCAACTGCACAGGCCGAGCAGTACTTC. This codes for CASSPTAQAEQYF.